This entry lists 28 T cell receptor beta chains sequenced from one sample in a study of follicular helper T cells after annual influenza vaccination. Time point meaning: 2015-2016 season, pre-vaccination. Here immunoSEQ multiplex PCR was the method, and the copy in TCRdb shows in-frame clones only, minus some. Of fewer than 15,000 clones in the sample, roughly 74% were seen once. Sequencing was performed on CXCR5- memory CD4+ T cells sorted from blood, taken on the day of influenza vaccination. The receptor source for this set is an adult who received the influenza vaccine.

This clone was recorded once. The gene calls are TRBV7-9 and TRBJ2-5; tentatively, D is TRBD1 or TRBD2 (5 bases each). The ends were cut back, 2 bases at V and 6 bases at J, with 13 bases in the middle. CDR1 and CDR2 from the germline V gene are SEHNR and FQNEAQ (reference sequence). The CDR3 sequence is 14 residues long. CDR3 sequence (DNA): TGTGCCAGCAGCTTACCTCTCGAGGGGAAGACCCAGTACTTC. Translated: CASSLPLEGKTQYF.

This clone was found a few times. This rearrangement joins TRBV4-2 to TRBJ2-6; D is ambiguous. V lost 4 bases, J lost 1 base, and 11 bases lay in between. Looked up from germline, CDR1 is LGHNA and CDR2 is YNFKEQ. The CDR3 runs to 16 residues. Here the CDR3 reads CASSRSLLSGANVLTF. The CDR3 coding sequence is TGTGCCAGCAGCCGGAGCCTCTTGTCTGGGGCCAACGTCCTGACTTTC.

Here the CDR3 DNA reads TGTGCCAGCTCCTCGCGACAGGCCCCGAACACTGAAGCTTTCTTT. It codes for CASSSRQAPNTEAFF. The chain has TRBV18 and TRBJ1-1; a weak D match, TRBD1 (6 bases). The CDR3 runs to 15 residues. V was cut by 6 bases and J by 1 base, with 15 bases left in between. The germline V gene encodes CDR1 KGHSH and CDR2 LQKENI.

The genes are TRBV7-8 and TRBJ2-7; no firm D call. CDR3 size: 15 residues. CDR1 is SGHVS and CDR2 is FQNEAQ in the germline V gene. The V end lost 4 bases, the J end lost 5 bases, and 18 bases lay between the germline ends. CDR3 region: CASSYQSDVPHEQYF. CDR3 sequence (DNA): TGTGCCAGCAGCTACCAGAGCGACGTCCCTCACGAGCAGTACTTC.

V usage is TRBV7-9 and J usage is TRBJ2-7, with 7 bases aligning to TRBD1. The CDR3 totals 14 residues. Germline V lookup: CDR1 SEHNR, CDR2 FQNEAQ (reference sequence). Trimming cost V 5 bases and J 2 bases; bases outside gene matches: 6. For the CDR3, the DNA is TGTGCCAGCAGCCAGACAGGGCGTCCCTACGAGCAGTACTTC. It is translated as CASSQTGRPYEQYF. Based on the CDR3 plus reference TRBV7-9 and TRBJ2-7, the full variable domain is DTGVSQNPRHKITKRGQNVTFRCDPISEHNRLYWYRQTLGQGPEFLTYFQNEAQLEKSRLLSDRFSAERPKGSFSTLEIQRTEQGDSAMYLCASSQTGRPYEQYFGPGTRLTVT.

The chain uses TRBV29-1 and TRBJ1-2; D possibly corresponds to TRBD1 (6 bases). V was pared by 3 bases and J by 4 bases, with 15 bases between. The CDR3 totals 14 residues. Germline loops: CDR1 SQVTM, CDR2 ANQGSEA. The DNA for the CDR3 is TGCAGCGTTGAGCGGGAAGCAGGGGTCTATGGCTACACCTTC. Amino acid sequence: CSVEREAGVYGYTF.

J is TRBJ2-6 and V is TRBV23-1; D remains unclear. TRBV23-1 qualifies as an ORF whose function is uncertain. V was cut by 7 bases and J by 0 bases, with 10 bases left in between. The CDR3 is 15 amino acids. Here the CDR3 reads CASKQPSSGANVLTF. The DNA of the CDR3 is TGCGCCAGCAAACAACCATCCTCTGGGGCCAACGTCCTGACTTTC.

The chain is built from TRBV5-8 and TRBJ2-5; 9 bases are a match to TRBD1. Germline lookup yields CDR1 SGHTS and CDR2 YDEGEE. This CDR3 is 14 amino acids long. V trimming: 7 bases; J trimming: 2 bases; junction bases outside the gene matches: 6. CDR3 nucleotide sequence: TGTGCCAGCGAGGGACAGGGAGCTCAAGAGACCCAGTACTTC. Its protein is CASEGQGAQETQYF.

This clone is a singleton in its sample. This chain joins TRBV15 and TRBJ2-3; D not resolved. Looked up from germline, CDR1 is LNHNV and CDR2 is YYDKDF (reference sequence). V lost 0 bases to trimming and J lost 3 bases, with 16 bases between them. The CDR3 extends over 17 amino acids. CDR3 region: CATSREITRLFTDTQYF. CDR3 nucleotides: TGTGCCACCAGCAGAGAGATCACTCGACTCTTTACAGATACGCAGTATTTT. Together with reference TRBV15 and TRBJ2-3, the CDR3 gives the full variable domain: DAMVIQNPRYQVTQFGKPVTLSCSQTLNHNVMYWYQQKSSQAPKLLFHYYDKDFNNEADTPDNFQSRRPNTSFCFLDIRSPGLGDTAMYLCATSREITRLFTDTQYFGPGTRLTVL.

This clone was seen a handful of times. The chain joins TRBV10-1 to TRBJ2-7; D gene unclear. The V and J ends lost 4 bases and 6 bases respectively, with 16 bases between them. Germline assignment: CDR1 WNHNN and CDR2 SYGVQD (reference sequence). This CDR3 comprises 14 residues. CDR3 protein: CASSATRNPREQYF. The CDR3 region has the DNA TGCGCCAGCAGTGCAACACGGAACCCTCGCGAGCAGTACTTC.

The chain recombines TRBV6-5 with TRBJ1-2; D is undetermined. Looked up from germline, CDR1 is MNHEY and CDR2 is SVGAGI. V dropped 5 bases and J dropped 8 bases, with 15 bases sitting between them. This CDR3 is 13 amino acids long. In DNA form, the CDR3 reads TGTGCCAGCAGTGGACCCTCCTCTGACGGCTACACCTTC. Amino acid sequence: CASSGPSSDGYTF.

Only one count was recorded for this clone. The CDR3 DNA reads as TGTGCCACCGACGACAGGGGGCTTAGTGAAAAACTGTTTTTT. This encodes CATDDRGLSEKLFF. The V call is TRBV6-1, the J call TRBJ1-4, with 10 bases lining up with TRBD1. This CDR3 is 14 amino acids long. The V and J ends lost 10 bases and 7 bases, in that order; junction bases with no gene match: 9. Germline V lookup: CDR1 MNHNS, CDR2 SASEGT.

The chain recombines TRBV4-1 with TRBJ2-3; D uncertain. This CDR3 has 15 residues. Germline assignment: CDR1 MGHRA and CDR2 YSYEKL. Trimming took 2 bases from V and 1 from J, leaving 10 bases between them. DNA of the CDR3: TGCGCCAGCAGCCAATTGGGTACCCGCACAGATACGCAGTATTTT. This gives the protein CASSQLGTRTDTQYF.

The chain carries TRBV19 and TRBJ2-3; TRBD1 or TRBD2 may be the D gene (6 bases each). Germline V gene lookup returns CDR1 LNHDA and CDR2 SQIVND (reference sequence). The CDR3 spans 13 residues. The CDR3 coding sequence is TGTGCAACACGGGGGCAACCCACAGATACGCAGTATTTT. It specifies CATRGQPTDTQYF. Combining the CDR3 with reference TRBV19 and TRBJ2-3 gives the whole variable domain DGGITQSPKYLFRKEGQNVTLSCEQNLNHDAMYWYRQDPGQGLRLIYYSQIVNDFQKGDIAEGYSVSREKKESFPLTVTSAQKNPTAFYLCATRGQPTDTQYFGPGTRLTVL.

This chain uses TRBV7-2 with TRBJ1-4, with D possibly TRBD1 on 5 matching bases. Deletions cut 3 bases from V and 8 bases from J, with 10 bases between. Germline CDR1 SGHTA, CDR2 FQGNSA. The CDR3 runs 13 residues. The CDR3 is CASSLGGGEKLFF. CDR3 coding DNA: TGTGCCAGCAGCTTGGGGGGTGGGGAAAAACTGTTTTTT.

The chain employs TRBV11-2 and TRBJ2-7; D ambiguous. The CDR3 has 13 amino acids. Trimming took off 1 base at V and 0 bases at J, with 4 bases between the two ends. CDR1 is SGHAT, CDR2 FQNNGV, per germline. Written as DNA, the CDR3 is TGTGCCAGCAGCTTAGTGGTCTCCTACGAGCAGTACTTC. It yields the protein CASSLVVSYEQYF. Filled out from reference TRBV11-2 and TRBJ2-7, the complete variable domain reads EAGVAQSPRYKIIEKRQSVAFWCNPISGHATLYWYQQILGQGPKLLIQFQNNGVVDDSQLPKDRFSAERLKGVDSTLKIQPAKLEDSAVYLCASSLVVSYEQYFGPGTRLTVT.

The chain combines TRBV6-6 with TRBJ2-7; 7 nucleotides line up with TRBD1. The CDR3 loop spans 15 amino acids. V lost 0 bases to trimming and J lost 2 bases; unmatched junction nucleotides: 4. The germline gives CDR1 MNHNY, CDR2 SVGAGI (reference sequence). Here the CDR3 DNA reads TGTGCCAGCAGTTACTCGGATAGGGGGCCCTACGAGCAGTACTTC. Its translation is CASSYSDRGPYEQYF.

CDR3 DNA: TGTGCCAGTAGTAAGGTCGGACCTCAGGGACGAAATCAGCCCCAGCATTTT. Its protein product is CASSKVGPQGRNQPQHF. The chain couples TRBV19 to TRBJ1-5; possible D gene TRBD1, 5 bases. There are 17 residues in the CDR3. Deletions cut 4 bases from V and 4 bases from J, with 20 bases between. Germline assignment: CDR1 LNHDA and CDR2 SQIVND (reference sequence). The entire variable domain, with the rest obtained from reference TRBV19 and TRBJ1-5, is as follows: DGGITQSPKYLFRKEGQNVTLSCEQNLNHDAMYWYRQDPGQGLRLIYYSQIVNDFQKGDIAEGYSVSREKKESFPLTVTSAQKNPTAFYLCASSKVGPQGRNQPQHFGDGTRLSIL.

This clone was observed a few times. The genes are TRBV6-5 and TRBJ2-1; 9 bases agree with TRBD1. Germline lookup yields CDR1 MNHEY and CDR2 SVGAGI. The CDR3 runs 15 residues. Losses at the gene ends were 6 bases for V and 7 bases for J; bases not matched to a gene: 10. CDR3 nucleotides: TGTGCCAGCAGCCGGGACAGGGCTAAGGGGAATGAGCAGTTCTTC. Its protein product is CASSRDRAKGNEQFF.

V is TRBV6-1 and J is TRBJ2-2; maybe TRBD2 (6 bases). Trimming took off 11 bases at V and 1 base at J, with 14 bases between the two ends. CDR1 is MNHNS and CDR2 is SASEGT in the germline V gene. This CDR3 region has 14 residues. The CDR3 DNA is TGTGCCCTCTCACGCGGGGTGAACACCGGGGAGCTGTTTTTT. Its protein is CALSRGVNTGELFF.

The gene calls are TRBV6-6 and TRBJ1-6; weak D call: TRBD1 (5 bases). The CDR3 runs to 14 residues. Trimming left V 6 bases short and J 6 bases short, with 12 bases between. Germline loops: CDR1 MNHNY, CDR2 SVGAGI (reference sequence). CDR3 amino acids: CASSREPANSPLHF. The CDR3 DNA sequence: TGTGCCAGCAGCAGGGAGCCGGCTAATTCACCCCTCCACTTT.

This chain links TRBV9 with TRBJ2-7; D possibly corresponds to TRBD1 (6 bases). CDR1 and CDR2 from the germline V gene are SGDLS and YYNGEE. V gave up 0 bases and J gave up 5 bases, with 18 bases separating them. The CDR3 is made up of 16 amino acids. The CDR3 nucleotides are TGTGCCAGCAGCGTAGCCTCAAGAACAGGGCCCCACGAGCAGTACTTC. Encoded protein: CASSVASRTGPHEQYF.

V and J are TRBV5-6 and TRBJ2-2; D gene unclear. Deletions cut 2 bases from V and 0 bases from J, with 8 bases between. The length of the CDR3 is 15 residues. The germline CDR1 and CDR2 sequences are SGHDT and YYEEEE. The CDR3: CASSLSPANTGELFF. The CDR3 DNA is TGTGCCAGCAGCTTATCCCCCGCGAACACCGGGGAGCTGTTTTTT.

This clone has just a few counts. The chain recombines TRBV2 with TRBJ2-2, with D uncertain. This CDR3 comprises 12 residues. V lost 7 bases and J lost 3, with 6 bases in between. Germline CDR1 is SNHLY and CDR2 is FYNNEI. Here the CDR3 DNA reads TGTGCCAGCATGGATGACACCGGGGAGCTGTTTTTT. Its protein is CASMDDTGELFF.

CDR3 in amino acids: CASRGGNPGEQYF. The CDR3 bases are TGTGCCAGCAGAGGAGGGAATCCGGGCGAGCAGTACTTC. The genes are TRBV6-5 and TRBJ2-7; D is possibly TRBD2 (6 bases). With 6 bases removed from V and 6 bases from J, the gap between germline ends came to 15 bases. This CDR3 is 13 amino acids long. Germline V gives CDR1 MNHEY, CDR2 SVGAGI.

This clone was seen just once. V gene TRBV9 combines with J gene TRBJ2-1; D remains ambiguous. V lost 0 bases and J lost 9, with 19 bases in between. The CDR3 runs to 16 residues. Looked up from germline, CDR1 is SGDLS and CDR2 is YYNGEE. This CDR3 is CASSVDPLGPLTEQFF. The CDR3 DNA follows: TGTGCCAGCAGCGTAGATCCTCTAGGGCCGCTGACTGAGCAGTTCTTC.

The chain recombines TRBV6-6 with TRBJ2-1; D uncertain. V lost 2 bases, J lost 9 bases, and 14 bases lay in between. The germline gives CDR1 MNHNY, CDR2 SVGAGI (reference sequence). There are 14 residues in the CDR3. Here the CDR3 DNA reads TGTGCCAGCAGTTACCTGACGCTATTAGGTGAGCAGTTCTTC. Translating it yields CASSYLTLLGEQFF.

The chain joins TRBV27 to TRBJ1-3; 9 bases are a match to TRBD1. The V and J ends lost 6 bases and 5 bases, in that order; junction bases with no gene match: 8. Germline V lookup: CDR1 MNHEY, CDR2 SMNVEV (reference sequence). The CDR3 runs to 15 residues. In DNA, the CDR3 is TGTGCCAGCAGCCGAACAGGGGGCGTTCGAAACACCATATATTTT. This gives the protein CASSRTGGVRNTIYF.